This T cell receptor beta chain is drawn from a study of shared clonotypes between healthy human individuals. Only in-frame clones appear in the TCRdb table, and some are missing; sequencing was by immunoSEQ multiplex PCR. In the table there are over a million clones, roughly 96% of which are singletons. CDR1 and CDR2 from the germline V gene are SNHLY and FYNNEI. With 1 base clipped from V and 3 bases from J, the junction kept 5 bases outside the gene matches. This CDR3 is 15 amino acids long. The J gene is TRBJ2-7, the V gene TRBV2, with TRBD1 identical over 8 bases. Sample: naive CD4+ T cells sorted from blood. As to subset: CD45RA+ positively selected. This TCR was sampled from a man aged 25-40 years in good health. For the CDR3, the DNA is TGTGCCAGCAGTGAAGGGCAGGGGGCTTTCTACGAGCAGTACTTC. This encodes CASSEGQGAFYEQYF.